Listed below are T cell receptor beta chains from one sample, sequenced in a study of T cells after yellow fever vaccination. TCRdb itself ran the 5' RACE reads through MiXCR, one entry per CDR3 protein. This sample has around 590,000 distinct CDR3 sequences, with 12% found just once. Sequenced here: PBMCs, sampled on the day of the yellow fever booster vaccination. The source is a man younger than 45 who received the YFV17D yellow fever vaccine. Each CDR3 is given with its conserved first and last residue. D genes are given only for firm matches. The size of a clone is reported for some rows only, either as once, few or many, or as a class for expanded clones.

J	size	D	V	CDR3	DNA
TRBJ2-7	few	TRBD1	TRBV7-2	CASSSQGTGLEQYF	TGTGCCAGCAGCTCACAGGGGACAGGGCTCGAGCAGTACTTC
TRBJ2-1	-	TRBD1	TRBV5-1	CASSFPGQGLNEQFF	TGCGCCAGCAGCTTCCCGGGACAGGGGCTCAATGAGCAGTTCTTC
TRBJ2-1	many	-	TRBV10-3	CAISEGGSSYNEQFF	TGTGCCATCAGTGAAGGAGGGAGCTCCTACAATGAGCAGTTCTTC
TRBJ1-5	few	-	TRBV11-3	CASSYQGSGQPQHF	TGTGCCAGCAGCTACCAGGGTTCCGGTCAGCCCCAGCATTTT
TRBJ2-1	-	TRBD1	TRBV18	CASSQNPGQGVYEQFF	TGTGCCAGCTCGCAAAACCCGGGACAGGGGGTCTATGAGCAGTTCTTC
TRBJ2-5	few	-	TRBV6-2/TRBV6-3	CASNPGTSNQETQYF	TGTGCCAGCAACCCCGGGACTTCAAACCAAGAGACCCAGTACTTC
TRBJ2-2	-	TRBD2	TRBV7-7	CASSEAGPANTGELFF	TGTGCCAGCAGCGAAGCGGGGCCGGCGAACACCGGGGAGCTGTTTTTT
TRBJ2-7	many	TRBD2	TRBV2	CASSGTSGYEQYF	TGTGCCAGTTCCGGGACTAGCGGGTACGAGCAGTACTTC
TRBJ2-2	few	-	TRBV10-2	CASHTLGTEGTGELFF	TGCGCCAGCCACACCCTCGGGACTGAAGGGACCGGGGAGCTGTTTTTT
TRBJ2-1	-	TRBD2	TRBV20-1	CSARSTSGNNEQFF	TGCAGTGCTAGATCGACTAGCGGAAACAATGAGCAGTTCTTC
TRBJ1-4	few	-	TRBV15	CATSSRRTADNEKLFF	TGTGCCACCAGCAGCCGTAGGACAGCCGATAATGAAAAACTGTTTTTT
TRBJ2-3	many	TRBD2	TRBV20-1	CSAAAPRASGRAMLDTQYF	TGCAGTGCAGCCGCCCCTAGGGCTAGCGGGAGGGCCATGTTAGATACGCAGTATTTT
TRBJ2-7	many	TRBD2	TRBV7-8	CASSAGGGSGRINEQYF	TGTGCCAGCAGCGCCGGAGGAGGGAGCGGGAGGATAAACGAGCAGTACTTC
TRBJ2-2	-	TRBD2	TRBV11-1	CATTASPGLAGVRTGELFF	TGTGCCACCACTGCCTCTCCGGGACTAGCGGGAGTGAGGACCGGGGAGCTGTTTTTT
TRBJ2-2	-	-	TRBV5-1	CASSFRTSSNTGELFF	TGCGCCAGCAGCTTCCGAACCTCGTCGAACACCGGGGAGCTGTTTTTT
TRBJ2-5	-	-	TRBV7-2	CASSSRPGTPVGTQYF	TGTGCCAGCAGCTCAAGGCCCGGGACCCCGGTTGGGACCCAGTACTTC
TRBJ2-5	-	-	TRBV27	CASRGLQETQYF	TGTGCCAGCAGGGGGTTGCAAGAGACCCAGTACTTC
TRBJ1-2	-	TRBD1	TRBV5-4	CASSSRDRANYGYTF	TGTGCCAGCAGCTCCCGGGACAGGGCAAACTATGGCTACACCTTC
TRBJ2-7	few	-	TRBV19	CASSMGGLAGDSYEQYF	TGTGCCAGTAGTATGGGGGGGCTAGCAGGGGACTCCTACGAGCAGTACTTC
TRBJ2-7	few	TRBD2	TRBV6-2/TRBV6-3	CASSYPGLAAYEQYF	TGTGCCAGCAGTTACCCGGGACTAGCGGCCTACGAGCAGTACTTC
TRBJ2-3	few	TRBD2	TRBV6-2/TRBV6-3	CASSRGTSGASTDTQYF	TGTGCCAGCAGCCGAGGGACTAGCGGAGCCAGCACAGATACGCAGTATTTT
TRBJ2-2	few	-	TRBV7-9	CASSSSASTGELFF	TGTGCCAGCAGCTCTTCGGCGTCCACCGGGGAGCTGTTTTTT
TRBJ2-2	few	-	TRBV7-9	CASSLPGPKSNTGELFF	TGTGCCAGCAGCTTACCGGGACCGAAATCGAACACCGGGGAGCTGTTTTTT
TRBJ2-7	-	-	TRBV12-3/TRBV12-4	CASSFRGGTYTDSYEQYF	TGTGCCAGCAGTTTTAGGGGGGGCACATACACGGACTCCTACGAGCAGTACTTC
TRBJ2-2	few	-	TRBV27	CASNSGPRPGELFF	TGTGCCAGCAACTCCGGGCCCCGGCCCGGGGAGCTGTTTTTT
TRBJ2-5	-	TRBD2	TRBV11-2	CASSLRAGETETQYF	TGTGCCAGCAGCCTCAGGGCGGGAGAAACGGAGACCCAGTACTTC
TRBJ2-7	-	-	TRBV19	CASTTPRPYEQYF	TGTGCCAGTACTACACCCCGGCCCTACGAGCAGTACTTC
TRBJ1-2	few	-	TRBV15	CATSRAGYGYTF	TGTGCCACCAGCAGAGCCGGCTATGGCTACACCTTC
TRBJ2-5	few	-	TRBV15	CATSRLQETQYF	TGTGCCACCAGCCGACTACAGGAGACCCAGTACTTC
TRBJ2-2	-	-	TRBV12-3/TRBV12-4	CASSRPAGATGELFF	TGTGCCAGCAGCCGGCCCGCGGGGGCGACCGGGGAGCTGTTTTTT
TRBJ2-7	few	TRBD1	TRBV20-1	CSPRTGGSYEQYF	TGCAGTCCTAGGACAGGGGGATCCTACGAGCAGTACTTC
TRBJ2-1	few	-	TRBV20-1	CSAGLGTEGYNEQFF	TGCAGTGCGGGGCTAGGAACAGAAGGCTACAATGAGCAGTTCTTC
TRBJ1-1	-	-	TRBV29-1	CSVEDRRGF	TGCAGCGTTGAAGATAGAAGGGGCTTT
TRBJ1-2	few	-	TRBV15	CATSRPPLVLGYTF	TGTGCCACCAGCAGGCCGCCCCTAGTGCTTGGCTACACCTTC
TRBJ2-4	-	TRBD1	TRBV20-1	CSATANSLQGAPKNIQYF	TGCAGTGCTACGGCGAACAGTTTACAGGGGGCTCCCAAAAACATTCAGTACTTC
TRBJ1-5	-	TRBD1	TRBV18	CASSPGQGAQGQPQHF	TGTGCCAGCTCACCGGGACAGGGGGCGCAGGGCCAGCCCCAGCATTTT
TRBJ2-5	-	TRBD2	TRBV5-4	CAAKVAGGETQYF	TGTGCCGCGAAGGTGGCGGGAGGGGAGACCCAGTACTTC
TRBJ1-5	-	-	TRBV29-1	CSVWDSRRRYSNQPQHF	TGCAGCGTCTGGGACTCCCGGCGCCGGTATAGCAATCAGCCCCAGCATTTT
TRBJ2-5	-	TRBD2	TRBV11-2	CASNGLAGIQETQYF	TGTGCCAGCAACGGACTAGCGGGAATCCAAGAGACCCAGTACTTC
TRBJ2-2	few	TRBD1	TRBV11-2	CASRSPGQGIETGELFF	TGTGCCAGCAGATCGCCGGGACAGGGAATTGAAACCGGGGAGCTGTTTTTT
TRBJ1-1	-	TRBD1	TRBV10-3	CAIKDRENTEAFF	TGTGCCATCAAGGACAGGGAGAACACTGAAGCTTTCTTT
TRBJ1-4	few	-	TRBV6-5	CASSLGSGRGSTNEKLFF	TGTGCCAGCAGTTTGGGGAGTGGGAGGGGGTCAACTAATGAAAAACTGTTTTTT
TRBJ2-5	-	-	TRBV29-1	CSGGTAQETQYF	TGCAGCGGCGGGACAGCACAAGAGACCCAGTACTTC
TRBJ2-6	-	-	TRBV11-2	CASSLMITGHRSGANVLTF	TGTGCCAGCAGCTTAATGATCACGGGACACCGCTCTGGGGCCAACGTCCTGACTTTC
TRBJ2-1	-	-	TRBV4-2	CASSPQEGQSYNEQFF	TGTGCCAGCAGCCCACAAGAAGGACAGTCCTACAATGAGCAGTTCTTC
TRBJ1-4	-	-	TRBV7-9	CASSLGSLVGEKLFF	TGTGCCAGCAGCTTAGGATCCCTTGTAGGGGAAAAACTGTTTTTT
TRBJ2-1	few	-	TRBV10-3	CAIRGGDSSYNEQFF	TGTGCCATCAGGGGGGGCGATTCCTCCTACAATGAGCAGTTCTTC
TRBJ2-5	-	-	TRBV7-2	CASSLGEKTQYF	TGTGCCAGCAGCTTAGGGGAAAAGACCCAGTACTTC
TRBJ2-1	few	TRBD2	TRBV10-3	CAISLAAYNEQFF	TGTGCCATCAGCCTAGCGGCGTACAATGAGCAGTTCTTC
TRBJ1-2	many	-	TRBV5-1	CASSYGGTYTF	TGCGCCAGCAGCTATGGAGGTACCTACACCTTC
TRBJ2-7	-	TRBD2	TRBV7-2	CASSLGGGVSTYEQYF	TGTGCCAGCAGCTTAGGGGGGGGGGTTAGCACTTACGAGCAGTACTTC
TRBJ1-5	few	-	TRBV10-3	CAISDSQGMQPQHF	TGTGCCATCAGTGATTCCCAGGGGATGCAGCCCCAGCATTTT
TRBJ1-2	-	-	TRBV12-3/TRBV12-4	CASSIGTRYGYTF	TGTGCCAGCAGTATCGGGACACGCTATGGCTACACCTTC
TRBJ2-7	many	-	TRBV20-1	CSASPTARQTYEQYF	TGCAGTGCTAGCCCTACCGCTCGCCAGACCTACGAGCAGTACTTC
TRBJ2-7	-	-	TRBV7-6	CASSLVGSSDEQYF	TGTGCCAGCAGCTTAGTAGGGTCAAGCGACGAGCAGTACTTC